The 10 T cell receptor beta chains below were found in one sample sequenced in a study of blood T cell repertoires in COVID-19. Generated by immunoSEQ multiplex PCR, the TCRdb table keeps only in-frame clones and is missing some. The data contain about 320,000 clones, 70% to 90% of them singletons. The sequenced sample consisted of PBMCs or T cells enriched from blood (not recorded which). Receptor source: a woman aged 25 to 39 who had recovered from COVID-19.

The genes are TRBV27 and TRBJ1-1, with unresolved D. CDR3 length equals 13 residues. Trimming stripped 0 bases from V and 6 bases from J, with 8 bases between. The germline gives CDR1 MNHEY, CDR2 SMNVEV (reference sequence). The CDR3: CASSLSGRAEAFF. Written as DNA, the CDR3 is TGTGCCAGCAGTTTATCAGGGCGGGCTGAAGCTTTCTTT.

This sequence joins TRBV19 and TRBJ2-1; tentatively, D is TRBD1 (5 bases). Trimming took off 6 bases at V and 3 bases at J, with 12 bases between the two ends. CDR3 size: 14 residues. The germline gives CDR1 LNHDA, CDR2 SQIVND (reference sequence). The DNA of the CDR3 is TGTGCCAGTAGCGCACCGACAGACTACAATGAGCAGTTCTTC. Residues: CASSAPTDYNEQFF.

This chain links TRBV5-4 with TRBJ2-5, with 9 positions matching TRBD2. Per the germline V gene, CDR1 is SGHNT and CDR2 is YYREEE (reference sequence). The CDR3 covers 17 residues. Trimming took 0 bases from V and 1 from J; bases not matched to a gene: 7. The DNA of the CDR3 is TGTGCCAGCAGCTTGGCGAGGTCGCGGGGGGGCCAAGAGACCCAGTACTTC. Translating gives CASSLARSRGGQETQYF. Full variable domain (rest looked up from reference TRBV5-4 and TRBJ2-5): ETGVTQSPTHLIKTRGQQVTLRCSSQSGHNTVSWYQQALGQGPQFIFQYYREEENGRGNFPPRFSGLQFPNYSSELNVNALELDDSALYLCASSLARSRGGQETQYFGPGTRLLVL.

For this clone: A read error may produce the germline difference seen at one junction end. CDR3: CASSPQGGPGNTIYF. The CDR3 DNA is TGTGCCAGCAGCCCCCAAGGAGGGCCTGGGAACACCATATATTTT. The chain has TRBV7-2 and TRBJ1-3; D unclear. The CDR3 loop spans 15 amino acids. The germline V gene has CDR1 SGHTA and CDR2 FQGNSA.

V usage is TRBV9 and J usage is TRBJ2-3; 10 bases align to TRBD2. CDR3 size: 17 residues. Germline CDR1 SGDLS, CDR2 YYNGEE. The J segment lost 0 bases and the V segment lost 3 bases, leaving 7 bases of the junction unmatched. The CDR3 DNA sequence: TGTGCCAGCAGCGGAGAGCGGGGGGGCTTTAGCACAGATACGCAGTATTTT. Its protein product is CASSGERGGFSTDTQYF.

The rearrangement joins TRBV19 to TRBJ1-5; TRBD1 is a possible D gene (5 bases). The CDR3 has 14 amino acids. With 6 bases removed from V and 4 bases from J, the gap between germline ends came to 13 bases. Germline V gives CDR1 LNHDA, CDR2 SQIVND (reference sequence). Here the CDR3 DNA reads TGTGCCAGTAGCTGGGGCAGCTTGAATCAGCCCCAGCATTTT. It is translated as CASSWGSLNQPQHF.

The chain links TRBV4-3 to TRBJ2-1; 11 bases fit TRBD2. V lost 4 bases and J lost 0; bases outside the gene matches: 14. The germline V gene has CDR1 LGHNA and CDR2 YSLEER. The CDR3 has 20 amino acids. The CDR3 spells CASSRTGGLAGGYSYNEQFF. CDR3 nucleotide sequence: TGCGCCAGCAGCCGAACGGGTGGGCTAGCGGGGGGCTACTCCTACAATGAGCAGTTCTTC.

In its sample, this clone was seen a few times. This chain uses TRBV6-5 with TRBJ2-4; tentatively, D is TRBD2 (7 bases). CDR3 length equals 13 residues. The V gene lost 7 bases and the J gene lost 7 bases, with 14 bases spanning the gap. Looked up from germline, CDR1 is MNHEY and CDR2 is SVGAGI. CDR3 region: CASTFGGGNIQYF. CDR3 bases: TGTGCCAGCACGTTTGGGGGGGGCAACATTCAGTACTTC.

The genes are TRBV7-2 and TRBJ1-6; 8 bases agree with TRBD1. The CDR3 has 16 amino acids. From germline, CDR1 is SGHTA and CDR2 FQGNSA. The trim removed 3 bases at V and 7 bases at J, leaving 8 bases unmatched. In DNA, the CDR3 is TGTGCCAGCAGCTTTGGCCGGACAGGGAGCAATTCACCCCTCCACTTT. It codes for CASSFGRTGSNSPLHF.

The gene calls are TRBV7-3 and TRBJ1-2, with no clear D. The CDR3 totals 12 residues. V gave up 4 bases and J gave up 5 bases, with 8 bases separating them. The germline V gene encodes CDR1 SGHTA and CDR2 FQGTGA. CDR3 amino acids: CASSSGLYGYTF. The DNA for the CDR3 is TGTGCCAGCAGCTCCGGGTTATATGGCTACACCTTC.